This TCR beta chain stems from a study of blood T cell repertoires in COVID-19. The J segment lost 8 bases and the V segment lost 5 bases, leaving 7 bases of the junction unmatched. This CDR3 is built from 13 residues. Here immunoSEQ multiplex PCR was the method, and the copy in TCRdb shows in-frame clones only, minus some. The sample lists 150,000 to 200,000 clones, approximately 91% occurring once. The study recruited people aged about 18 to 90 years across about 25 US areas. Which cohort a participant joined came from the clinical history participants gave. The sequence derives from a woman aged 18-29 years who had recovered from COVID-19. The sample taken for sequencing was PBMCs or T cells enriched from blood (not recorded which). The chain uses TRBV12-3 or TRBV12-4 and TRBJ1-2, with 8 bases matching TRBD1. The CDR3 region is CASSSTGGGGYTF. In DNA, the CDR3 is TGTGCCAGCAGTAGTACAGGGGGAGGGGGCTACACCTTC.